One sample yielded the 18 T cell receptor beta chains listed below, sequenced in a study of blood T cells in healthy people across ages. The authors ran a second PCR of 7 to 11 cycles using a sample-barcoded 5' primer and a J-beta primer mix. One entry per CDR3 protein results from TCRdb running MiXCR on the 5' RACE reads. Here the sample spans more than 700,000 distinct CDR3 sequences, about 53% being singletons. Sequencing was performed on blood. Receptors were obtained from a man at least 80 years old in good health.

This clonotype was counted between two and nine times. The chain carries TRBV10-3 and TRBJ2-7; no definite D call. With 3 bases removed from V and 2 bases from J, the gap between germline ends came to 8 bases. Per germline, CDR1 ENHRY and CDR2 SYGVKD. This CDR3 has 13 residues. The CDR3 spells CAISEQQPYEQYF. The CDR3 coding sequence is TGTGCCATCAGTGAACAGCAACCCTACGAGCAGTACTTC.

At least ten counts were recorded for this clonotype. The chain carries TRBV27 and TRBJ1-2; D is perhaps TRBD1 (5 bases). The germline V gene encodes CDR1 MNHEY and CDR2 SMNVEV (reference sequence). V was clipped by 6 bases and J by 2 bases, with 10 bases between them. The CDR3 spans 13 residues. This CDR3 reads CASSPGRNYGYTF. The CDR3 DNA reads TGTGCCAGCAGCCCGGGACGGAACTATGGCTACACCTTC.

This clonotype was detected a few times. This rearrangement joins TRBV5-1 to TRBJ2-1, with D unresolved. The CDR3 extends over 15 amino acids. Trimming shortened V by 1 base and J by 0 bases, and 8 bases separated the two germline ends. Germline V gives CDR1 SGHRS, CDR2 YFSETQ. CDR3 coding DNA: TGCGCCAGCAGCTTGTGGGAATACTCCTACAATGAGCAGTTCTTC. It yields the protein CASSLWEYSYNEQFF. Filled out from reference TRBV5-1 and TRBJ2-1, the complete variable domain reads KAGVTQTPRYLIKTRGQQVTLSCSPISGHRSVSWYQQTPGQGLQFLFEYFSETQRNKGNFPGRFSGRQFSNSRSEMNVSTLELGDSALYLCASSLWEYSYNEQFFGPGTRLTVL.

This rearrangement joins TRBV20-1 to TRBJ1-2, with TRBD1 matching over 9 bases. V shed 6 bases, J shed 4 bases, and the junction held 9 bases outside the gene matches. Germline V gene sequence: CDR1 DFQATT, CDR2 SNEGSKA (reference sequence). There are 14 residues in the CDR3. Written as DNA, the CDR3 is TGCAGTGCCCAGGGGGGACAGGGTCCCTATGGCTACACCTTC. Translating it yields CSAQGGQGPYGYTF.

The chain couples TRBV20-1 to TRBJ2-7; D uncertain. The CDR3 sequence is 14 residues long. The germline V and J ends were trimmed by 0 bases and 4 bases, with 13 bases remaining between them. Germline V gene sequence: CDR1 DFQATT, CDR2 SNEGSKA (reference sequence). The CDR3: CSARDRQLTYEQYF. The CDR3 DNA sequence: TGCAGTGCTAGAGATCGTCAGCTAACTTACGAGCAGTACTTC.

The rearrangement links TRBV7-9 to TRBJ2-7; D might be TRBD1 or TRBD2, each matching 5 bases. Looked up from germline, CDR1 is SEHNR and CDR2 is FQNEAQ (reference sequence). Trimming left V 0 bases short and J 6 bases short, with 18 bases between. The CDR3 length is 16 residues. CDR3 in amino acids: CASSLAGVSKRSEQYF. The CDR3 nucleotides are TGTGCCAGCAGCTTAGCGGGGGTCTCTAAAAGAAGCGAGCAGTACTTC.

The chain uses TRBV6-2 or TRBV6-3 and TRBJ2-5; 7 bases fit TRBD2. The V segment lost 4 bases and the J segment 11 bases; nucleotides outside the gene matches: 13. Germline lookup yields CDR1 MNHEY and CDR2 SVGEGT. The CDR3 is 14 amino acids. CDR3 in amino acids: CASSSRTRNNEQYF. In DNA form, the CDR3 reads TGTGCCAGCAGTTCACGGACTAGGAATAATGAGCAGTACTTC.

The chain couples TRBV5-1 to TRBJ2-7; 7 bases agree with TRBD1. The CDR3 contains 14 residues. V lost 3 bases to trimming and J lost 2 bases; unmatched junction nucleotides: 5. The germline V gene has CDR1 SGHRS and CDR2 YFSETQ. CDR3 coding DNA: TGCGCCAGCAGCTCGGGACAGAGAGCCTACGAGCAGTACTTC. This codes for CASSSGQRAYEQYF.

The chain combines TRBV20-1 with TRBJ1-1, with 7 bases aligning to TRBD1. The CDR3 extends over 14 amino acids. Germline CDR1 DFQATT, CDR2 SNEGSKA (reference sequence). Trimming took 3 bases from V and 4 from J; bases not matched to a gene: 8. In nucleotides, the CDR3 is TGCAGTGCTAGGAAACAGGGGATGTTCACTGAAGCTTTCTTT. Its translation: CSARKQGMFTEAFF.

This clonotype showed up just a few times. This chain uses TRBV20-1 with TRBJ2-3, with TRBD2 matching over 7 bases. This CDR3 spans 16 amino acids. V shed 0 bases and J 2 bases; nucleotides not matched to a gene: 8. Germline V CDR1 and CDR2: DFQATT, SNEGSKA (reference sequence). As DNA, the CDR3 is TGCAGTGCTAGAGAGTGGCTAGCGGACTTCACAGATACGCAGTATTTT. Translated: CSAREWLADFTDTQYF.

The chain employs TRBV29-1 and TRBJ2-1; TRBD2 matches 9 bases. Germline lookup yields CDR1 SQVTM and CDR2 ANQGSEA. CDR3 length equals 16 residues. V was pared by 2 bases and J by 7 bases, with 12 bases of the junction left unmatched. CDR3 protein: CSVERIAGGRKNEQFF. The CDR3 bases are TGCAGCGTTGAACGCATCGCGGGGGGGAGGAAAAATGAGCAGTTCTTC.

CDR3 loop: CASSSPPGTSGLNTGELFF. As DNA, the CDR3 is TGCGCCAGCAGCTCGCCCCCAGGGACTAGCGGGCTGAACACCGGGGAGCTGTTTTTT. This chain uses TRBV5-1 with TRBJ2-2; 12 bases fit TRBD2. CDR1 is SGHRS, CDR2 YFSETQ, per germline. V lost 3 bases, J lost 1 base, and 10 bases stayed unmatched. This CDR3 is 19 amino acids long. Variable domain in full (rest from reference TRBV5-1 and TRBJ2-2): KAGVTQTPRYLIKTRGQQVTLSCSPISGHRSVSWYQQTPGQGLQFLFEYFSETQRNKGNFPGRFSGRQFSNSRSEMNVSTLELGDSALYLCASSSPPGTSGLNTGELFFGEGSRLTVL.

CDR3 sequence (DNA): TGCGCCAGCAGCCAAGATCGGGGCGGGGGGCCCAATATGGTAACCCAGTACTTC. Protein: CASSQDRGGGPNMVTQYF. The chain couples TRBV4-1 to TRBJ2-5, with 8 bases that match TRBD2. The V gene's germline CDR1 is MGHRA and CDR2 YSYEKL. The CDR3 runs to 18 residues. V shed 0 bases, J shed 8 bases, and the junction held 17 bases outside the gene matches.

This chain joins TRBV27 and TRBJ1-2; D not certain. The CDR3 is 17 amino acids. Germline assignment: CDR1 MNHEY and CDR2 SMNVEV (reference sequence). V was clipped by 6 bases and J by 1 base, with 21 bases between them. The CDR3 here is CASSPREGPGVNYGYTF. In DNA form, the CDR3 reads TGTGCCAGCAGCCCGCGGGAAGGCCCCGGCGTTAACTATGGCTACACCTTC.

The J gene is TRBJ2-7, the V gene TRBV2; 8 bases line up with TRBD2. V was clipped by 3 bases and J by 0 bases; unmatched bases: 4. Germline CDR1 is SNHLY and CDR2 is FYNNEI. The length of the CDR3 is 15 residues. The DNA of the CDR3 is TGTGCCAGCAGTGAGTCCAGCGGGAGCTCCTACGAGCAGTACTTC. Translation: CASSESSGSSYEQYF.

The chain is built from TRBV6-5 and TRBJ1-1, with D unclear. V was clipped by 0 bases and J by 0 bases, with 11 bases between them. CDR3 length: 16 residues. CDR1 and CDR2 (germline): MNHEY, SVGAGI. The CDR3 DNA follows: TGTGCCAGCAGTTACTCCGGCACCATCATGAACACTGAAGCTTTCTTT. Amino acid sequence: CASSYSGTIMNTEAFF.

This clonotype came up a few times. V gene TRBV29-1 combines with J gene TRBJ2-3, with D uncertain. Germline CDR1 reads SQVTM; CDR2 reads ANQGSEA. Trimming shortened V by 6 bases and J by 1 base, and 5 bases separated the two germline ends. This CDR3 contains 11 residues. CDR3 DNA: TGCAGCGTCTCGGGCACAGATACGCAGTATTTT. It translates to CSVSGTDTQYF.

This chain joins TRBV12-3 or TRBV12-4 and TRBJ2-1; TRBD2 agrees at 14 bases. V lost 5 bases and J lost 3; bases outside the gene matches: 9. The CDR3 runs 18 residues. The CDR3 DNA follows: TGTGCCAGCAGTCCCGGGACTAGCGGGAGTGAGGTCTACAATGAGCAGTTCTTC. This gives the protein CASSPGTSGSEVYNEQFF.